The 22 T cell receptor beta chains below all came from one sample that was sequenced in a study of CD8+ T cells in alopecia areata. Sample treatment: oral pan-JAK inhibitor, 5-10 mg twice daily. In each case, RNA was isolated and then reverse transcribed into cDNA as the sequencing template. The table came from immunoSEQ multiplex PCR; TCRdb's copy has only in-frame clones and leaves some out. The sample lists over 150,000 clones; 53% were seen once. This specimen consisted of CD8+ T cells sorted from blood, obtained at week 24, from a patient treated with tofacitinib. The receptors were sampled from a human donor with alopecia areata.

This clone has more than one count but fewer than ten. In DNA, the CDR3 is TGTGCCATCAGTGAGGACAGTGAAGCTTTCTTT. It translates to CAISEDSEAFF. The chain uses TRBV10-3 and TRBJ1-1; D is possibly TRBD1 (5 bases). Germline-derived CDR1 and CDR2 are ENHRY and SYGVKD. V lost 2 bases, J lost 7 bases, and 5 bases lay in between. This CDR3 spans 11 amino acids.

The chain couples TRBV6-5 to TRBJ2-1, with a weak D call TRBD1 (6 bases). CDR3 length: 13 amino acids. With 5 bases removed from V and 7 bases from J, the gap between germline ends came to 12 bases. Per the germline V gene, CDR1 is MNHEY and CDR2 is SVGAGI. The CDR3 DNA is TGTGCCAGCAGTATATCCAGGGGAAATGAGCAGTTCTTC. It codes for CASSISRGNEQFF.

CDR3 sequence: CSVSLTQGSGANVLTF. The CDR3 DNA sequence: TGCAGCGTGTCCCTCACACAGGGCTCTGGGGCCAACGTCCTGACTTTC. The chain recombines TRBV29-1 with TRBJ2-6; tentatively, D is TRBD1 (6 bases). Germline CDR1 and CDR2: SQVTM and ANQGSEA. Deletions cut 6 bases from V and 0 bases from J, with 15 bases between. This CDR3 comprises 16 residues. Drawing the rest from reference TRBV29-1 and TRBJ2-6, the complete variable domain is SAVISQKPSRDICQRGTSLTIQCQVDSQVTMMFWYRQQPGQSLTLIATANQGSEATYESGFVIDKFPISRPNLTFSTLTVSNMSPEDSSIYLCSVSLTQGSGANVLTFGAGSRLTVL.

A few counts support this clone. V is TRBV15 and J is TRBJ2-5; 8 bases fit TRBD2. The germline CDR1 and CDR2 sequences are LNHNV and YYDKDF (reference sequence). The CDR3 has 14 amino acids. With V trimmed by 0 bases and J by 5 bases, 2 bases remained unmatched. The chain's CDR3 is CATSRDRGGETQYF. The CDR3 coding sequence is TGTGCCACCAGCAGAGATCGCGGGGGGGAGACCCAGTACTTC.

This clone is deemed medium-sized. V is TRBV11-2 and J is TRBJ1-6; D may be TRBD1 (5 bases). V was pared by 5 bases and J by 6 bases, with 17 bases between. The CDR3 is made up of 16 amino acids. Germline V gene sequence: CDR1 SGHAT, CDR2 FQNNGV. The CDR3 loop is CASSVGGARGNSPLHF. The CDR3 region has the DNA TGTGCCAGCAGCGTGGGCGGGGCGCGGGGTAATTCACCCCTCCACTTT.

V usage is TRBV30 and J usage is TRBJ2-3, with 8 bases identical to TRBD1. V shed 4 bases and J 4 bases; nucleotides not matched to a gene: 7. Germline V gives CDR1 GTSNPN, CDR2 SVGIG (reference sequence). The CDR3 sequence is 14 residues long. In DNA, the CDR3 is TGTGCCTGGAATACGGACAGGGCTGCAGATACGCAGTATTTT. This gives the protein CAWNTDRAADTQYF.

The rearrangement links TRBV29-1 to TRBJ1-2; tentatively, D is TRBD1 (6 bases). This CDR3 spans 13 amino acids. Germline CDR1 is SQVTM and CDR2 is ANQGSEA. V lost 5 bases and J lost 6, with 16 bases in between. This CDR3 reads CSVIPEGGDGYTF. In DNA form, the CDR3 reads TGCAGCGTTATACCCGAGGGGGGAGATGGCTACACCTTC.

The rearrangement links TRBV29-1 to TRBJ2-7; TRBD1 might be the D (5 bases). Germline CDR1 SQVTM, CDR2 ANQGSEA. The CDR3 is made up of 13 amino acids. Trimming pared 3 bases from V and 3 bases from J, leaving 12 bases between. The CDR3 sequence: CSVDREGSYEQYF. DNA of the CDR3: TGCAGCGTTGACAGGGAAGGAAGCTACGAGCAGTACTTC.

The chain links TRBV18 to TRBJ1-2; D remains unclear. From germline, CDR1 is KGHSH and CDR2 LQKENI. Trimming pared 5 bases from V and 3 bases from J, leaving 13 bases between. This CDR3 has 14 amino acids. CDR3 residues: CASSAALGYYGYTF. CDR3 sequence (DNA): TGTGCCAGCTCAGCAGCCCTGGGGTACTATGGCTACACCTTC.

The V gene is TRBV7-9, the J gene TRBJ2-3; tentatively, D is TRBD1 (6 bases). V was shortened by 6 bases and J by 1 base, with 14 bases between the two germline ends. This CDR3 spans 15 amino acids. Per germline, CDR1 SEHNR and CDR2 FQNEAQ (reference sequence). The CDR3 DNA reads TGTGCCAGCAGAGGGGGTTTAAGGGGCACAGATACGCAGTATTTT. This gives the protein CASRGGLRGTDTQYF.

The rearrangement joins TRBV30 to TRBJ2-7; 9 bases align to TRBD1. CDR1 and CDR2 (germline): GTSNPN, SVGIG (reference sequence). Trimming removed 7 bases from V and 5 bases from J; junction bases left unmatched: 12. The length of the CDR3 is 14 residues. For the CDR3, the DNA is TGTGCCTTATACACCGGGACAGGGTTCCACGAGCAGTACTTC. This sequence encodes CALYTGTGFHEQYF.

The chain recombines TRBV11-2 with TRBJ2-7; D gene uncertain. Germline CDR1 reads SGHAT; CDR2 reads FQNNGV. The CDR3 consists of 13 residues. Between the trimmed V and J ends, which lost 1 base and 2 bases, there was a span of 6 bases. CDR3 sequence (DNA): TGTGCCAGCAGCTTAGCCTCGGCCTACGAGCAGTACTTC. Amino acid sequence: CASSLASAYEQYF.

This chain joins TRBV5-6 and TRBJ1-2; D ambiguous. V dropped 4 bases and J dropped 0 bases, with 10 bases sitting between them. The CDR3 runs to 14 residues. Germline V gene data show CDR1 as SGHDT and CDR2 as YYEEEE. The CDR3 nucleotides are TGTGCCAGCAGCGCGGGGTCTTCTAACTATGGCTACACCTTC. Protein sequence: CASSAGSSNYGYTF.

The chain employs TRBV6-5 and TRBJ2-5; perhaps D is TRBD1 or TRBD2 (6 bases each). Between the trimmed V and J ends, which lost 6 bases and 2 bases, there was a span of 16 bases. From germline, CDR1 is MNHEY and CDR2 SVGAGI. The length of the CDR3 is 15 residues. The CDR3 nucleotides are TGTGCCAGCAGACCTGCTGGGGGGCTTCAAGAGACCCAGTACTTC. Encoded protein: CASRPAGGLQETQYF.

The chain links TRBV25-1 to TRBJ1-1, with no clear D. There are 12 residues in the CDR3. CDR1 MGHDK and CDR2 SYGVNS come from the germline V gene. Trimming removed 2 bases from V and 3 bases from J, with 4 bases in between. This chain's CDR3 is CASSEGHTEAFF. The CDR3 coding sequence is TGTGCCAGCAGTGAAGGGCACACTGAAGCTTTCTTT.

The chain couples TRBV27 to TRBJ1-5, with D perhaps TRBD1 (6 bases). The V gene lost 4 bases and the J gene lost 3 bases, with 13 bases spanning the gap. This CDR3 comprises 15 residues. CDR1 is MNHEY, CDR2 SMNVEV, per germline (reference sequence). The CDR3 is CASSSRQEHNQPQHF. The CDR3 bases are TGTGCCAGCAGTTCAAGACAGGAACACAATCAGCCCCAGCATTTT.

The chain links TRBV30 to TRBJ2-1; TRBD1 agrees at 7 bases. This CDR3 has 13 residues. The germline CDR1 and CDR2 sequences are GTSNPN and SVGIG (reference sequence). With 0 bases clipped from V and 5 bases from J, the junction kept 1 base outside the gene matches. The CDR3 here is CAWSVGTDNEQFF. In DNA form, the CDR3 reads TGTGCCTGGAGTGTGGGGACAGACAATGAGCAGTTCTTC.

This chain connects TRBV7-9 to TRBJ2-1, with D possibly matching TRBD1 (6 bases). The germline CDR1 and CDR2 sequences are SEHNR and FQNEAQ (reference sequence). The CDR3 is 15 amino acids. Deletions cut 7 bases from V and 0 bases from J, with 13 bases between. CDR3 in amino acids: CASTERGSSYNEQFF. CDR3 coding DNA: TGTGCCAGCACCGAGAGGGGGAGCTCCTACAATGAGCAGTTCTTC.

This clone has only a few counts. The chain carries TRBV7-9 and TRBJ1-1, with 8 bases that match TRBD1. This CDR3 spans 15 amino acids. The V and J ends lost 5 bases and 0 bases, in that order; junction bases with no gene match: 5. CDR1 SEHNR and CDR2 FQNEAQ come from the germline V gene (reference sequence). Here the CDR3 reads CASSPPDRVNTEAFF. The CDR3 nucleotides read TGTGCCAGCAGCCCACCGGACAGGGTGAACACTGAAGCTTTCTTT.

The chain is built from TRBV11-2 and TRBJ1-6; D not resolved. This CDR3 spans 16 amino acids. The germline V gene has CDR1 SGHAT and CDR2 FQNNGV. Trimming took off 5 bases at V and 8 bases at J, with 19 bases between the two ends. The CDR3 sequence: CASSPAGRASYSPLHF. The CDR3 bases are TGTGCCAGCAGCCCCGCCGGTCGGGCTTCATATTCACCCCTCCACTTT.

The J gene is TRBJ2-3, the V gene TRBV7-8; 10 bases are shared with TRBD2. V gave up 1 base and J gave up 5 bases; unmatched junction bases: 6. The germline V gene encodes CDR1 SGHVS and CDR2 FQNEAQ. The CDR3 extends over 16 amino acids. In DNA form, the CDR3 reads TGTGCCAGCAGCTTAGAAGGAGCGGGGGGGATAGATACGCAGTATTTT. Protein product: CASSLEGAGGIDTQYF.

CDR3 nucleotides: TGCGCCAGCAGCCAAGATTATGGCAGCCCTAACACTGAAGCTTTCTTT. As protein: CASSQDYGSPNTEAFF. This chain connects TRBV4-3 to TRBJ1-1; D is ambiguous. The length of the CDR3 is 16 residues. The V end lost 0 bases, the J end lost 2 bases, and 13 bases lay between the germline ends. Germline values: CDR1 LGHNA, CDR2 YSLEER.